The source of this T cell receptor beta chain is a study of blood T cell repertoires in COVID-19. Looking at the study overall: Samples came from the United States, Italy and Spain, spanning acute and convalescent COVID-19. The analysed material was cDNA or gDNA that came from T cells, B-cell-depleted T cells, or PBMCs.

Original handling: Reference gene primer amplification in the assay estimated nucleated cell counts. The method was immunoSEQ multiplex PCR; TCRdb's version includes in-frame clones alone and lacks a portion of them. For V, J and clone size, that table is used; D and trimming come from the DNA. Counted here are about 150,000 clones, roughly four fifths occurring once; the ten biggest clones make up roughly 15%. The CDR3 extends over 14 amino acids. Germline CDR1 is SGDLS and CDR2 is YYNGEE. V was shortened by 3 bases and J by 13 bases, with 22 bases between the two germline ends. This receptor was taken from a human donor with acute or convalescent COVID-19. The donor label of this sample is uncertain. The sample was peripheral blood. The chain has TRBV9 and TRBJ1-2; D call uncertain. Here the CDR3 DNA reads TGTGCCAGCAGCGCTATTGGAGGAGCGAGCGGGGTCACCTTC. Amino acid sequence: CASSAIGGASGVTF. The complete variable domain, with remaining parts taken from reference TRBV9 and TRBJ1-2, reads DSGVTQTPKHLITATGQRVTLRCSPRSGDLSVYWYQQSLDQGLQFLIQYYNGEERAKGNILERFSAQQFPDLHSELNLSSLELGDSALYFCASSAIGGASGVTFGSGTRLTVV.